One and the same sample provided the 27 T cell receptor beta chains below, sequenced in a study of T cell responses to AZD1222 COVID-19 vaccine. Profiled with immunoSEQ multiplex PCR; TCRdb holds only in-frame clones, not every one. The sample consists of some 99,000 clones, around 90% of them appearing once. Sequencing used peripheral blood, obtained on day 0 of AZD1222 vaccination. The receptors originated from an adult in good health.

The J gene is TRBJ2-3, the V gene TRBV25-1; D remains ambiguous. V lost 2 bases, J lost 2 bases, and 11 bases lay in between. CDR3 length: 15 amino acids. Germline-derived CDR1 and CDR2 are MGHDK and SYGVNS. CDR3 coding DNA: TGTGCCAGCAGTGAACAGCGAGTCGACACAGATACGCAGTATTTT. Protein: CASSEQRVDTDTQYF.

This clone came up a few times. The J gene is TRBJ1-2, the V gene TRBV4-1; TRBD1 agrees at 8 bases. Germline V gives CDR1 MGHRA, CDR2 YSYEKL. CDR3 length: 16 amino acids. V dropped 0 bases and J dropped 4; count of bases not matched to a gene: 7. CDR3 DNA sequence: TGCGCCAGCAGCCAAGAAGGCGGACAGGGAACCTATGGCTACACCTTC. It translates to CASSQEGGQGTYGYTF.

The CDR3 is CAWSVPGGNEKLFF. In DNA, the CDR3 is TGTGCCTGGAGTGTACCCGGGGGGAATGAAAAACTGTTTTTT. The V and J genes are TRBV30 and TRBJ1-4, with D perhaps matching TRBD1 (5 bases). The germline CDR1 and CDR2 sequences are GTSNPN and SVGIG (reference sequence). This CDR3 is 14 amino acids long. V was shortened by 0 bases and J by 5 bases, with 10 bases between the two germline ends.

The V and J genes are TRBV11-2 and TRBJ1-1; TRBD1 might be the D (6 bases). The CDR3 length is 17 residues. The V gene lost 5 bases and the J gene lost 4 bases, with 23 bases spanning the gap. The germline V gene has CDR1 SGHAT and CDR2 FQNNGV. This chain's CDR3 is CASSPWLKTGAGTEAFF. The CDR3 DNA reads as TGTGCCAGCAGCCCCTGGTTAAAGACGGGGGCAGGCACTGAAGCTTTCTTT.

The chain is built from TRBV4-2 and TRBJ2-3; 12 nucleotides agree with TRBD2. Germline CDR1 and CDR2: LGHNA and YNFKEQ. This CDR3 has 17 amino acids. J gave up 0 bases and V 3 bases, and 4 bases lay outside the gene matches. The CDR3 protein is CASSQELAGGSTDTQYF. The DNA of the CDR3 is TGTGCCAGCAGCCAGGAACTAGCGGGGGGAAGCACAGATACGCAGTATTTT.

In this sample, this clone turned up once. The rearrangement uses TRBV15 and TRBJ2-3, with D hard to call. Deletions cut 6 bases from V and 9 bases from J, with 13 bases between. The germline gives CDR1 LNHNV, CDR2 YYDKDF (reference sequence). The CDR3 is 12 amino acids. The DNA for the CDR3 is TGTGCCACCAGGGGCTGGGCGGAGACGCAGTATTTT. Translating it yields CATRGWAETQYF.

The V and J genes are TRBV5-4 and TRBJ2-7; D remains unclear. The V and J ends lost 4 bases and 4 bases respectively, with 9 bases between them. Germline V gene sequence: CDR1 SGHNT, CDR2 YYREEE (reference sequence). CDR3 length: 12 amino acids. CDR3 nucleotides: TGTGCCAGCAGCCTGTTGGGGTACGAGCAGTACTTC. It yields the protein CASSLLGYEQYF.

This clone showed up just a few times. The chain joins TRBV6-1 to TRBJ2-7, with unresolved D. This CDR3 has 15 amino acids. The V end lost 1 base, the J end lost 2 bases, and 12 bases lay between the germline ends. Germline V CDR1 and CDR2: MNHNS, SASEGT. CDR3 region: CASSEEASSPYEQYF. The CDR3 DNA reads as TGTGCCAGCAGTGAAGAAGCCTCTTCACCCTACGAGCAGTACTTC.

This clone was seen just once. The CDR3 nucleotides read TGTGCCAGCAGCCCAACAGGGGGACGGAACAATGAGCAGTTCTTC. Amino acid sequence: CASSPTGGRNNEQFF. The chain joins TRBV7-3 to TRBJ2-1; 8 bases map to TRBD1. This CDR3 has 15 residues. CDR1 SGHTA and CDR2 FQGTGA come from the germline V gene. The junction had 8 bases not matched to a gene; V was cut back by 5 bases and J by 5 bases.

This chain joins TRBV24-1 and TRBJ2-2; D not certain. This CDR3 spans 11 amino acids. The germline gives CDR1 KGHDR, CDR2 SFDVKD. Trimming took off 9 bases at V and 7 bases at J, with 8 bases between the two ends. The CDR3, as DNA: TGTGCCACCGGGGAAGGCGGGGAGCTGTTTTTT. This gives the protein CATGEGGELFF.

The genes are TRBV4-2 and TRBJ2-7; no definite D call. The V gene lost 0 bases and the J gene lost 0 bases, with 6 bases spanning the gap. The CDR3 extends over 14 amino acids. Germline CDR1 reads LGHNA; CDR2 reads YNFKEQ. CDR3 region: CASSQEIASYEQYF. The CDR3 DNA follows: TGTGCCAGCAGCCAAGAGATCGCCTCCTACGAGCAGTACTTC.

This clone is medium-sized within its sample. The rearrangement joins TRBV19 to TRBJ2-7, with 8 bases lining up with TRBD1. CDR1 and CDR2 from the germline V gene are LNHDA and SQIVND (reference sequence). V shed 6 bases and J 6 bases; nucleotides not matched to a gene: 4. The CDR3 is 12 amino acids. CDR3 nucleotides: TGTGCCAGTAGGGACAGGGCGGGCGAGCAGTACTTC. Translation gives CASRDRAGEQYF. The full variable domain, with the rest looked up from reference TRBV19 and TRBJ2-7, is DGGITQSPKYLFRKEGQNVTLSCEQNLNHDAMYWYRQDPGQGLRLIYYSQIVNDFQKGDIAEGYSVSREKKESFPLTVTSAQKNPTAFYLCASRDRAGEQYFGPGTRLTVT.

This clone was counted a single time. V and J are TRBV4-3 and TRBJ2-5; perhaps TRBD2 as D (6 bases). The CDR3 is made up of 13 amino acids. The V end was cut by 0 bases, the J end by 8 bases, with 10 bases between. Germline lookup yields CDR1 LGHNA and CDR2 YSLEER. The CDR3: CASSQERGVTQYF. For the CDR3, the DNA is TGCGCCAGCAGCCAAGAACGCGGGGTAACCCAGTACTTC.

This chain uses TRBV28 with TRBJ2-3, with 7 bases fitting TRBD2. Per germline, CDR1 MDHEN and CDR2 SYDVKM. V gave up 5 bases and J gave up 5 bases; unmatched junction bases: 10. The CDR3 runs to 15 residues. The CDR3 protein is CASSTLGRTGDTQYF. The CDR3 region has the DNA TGTGCCAGCAGTACTCTCGGGAGGACCGGAGATACGCAGTATTTT.

This sequence joins TRBV10-2 and TRBJ2-1; 8 bases align to TRBD2. The CDR3 totals 18 residues. Germline V gene data show CDR1 as WSHSY and CDR2 as SAAADI. After removal of 0 bases from V and 1 base from J, the junction contained 8 bases not matched to a gene. The CDR3 sequence is CASSESTSGGGSYNEQFF. The CDR3 bases are TGCGCCAGCAGTGAGTCGACCTCTGGCGGGGGGTCCTACAATGAGCAGTTCTTC.

J is TRBJ2-7 and V is TRBV27, with D tentatively TRBD1 (6 bases). The CDR3 sequence is 14 residues long. Trimming took 7 bases from V and 3 from J, leaving 16 bases between them. Germline V gene data show CDR1 as MNHEY and CDR2 as SMNVEV (reference sequence). CDR3 region: CASMETGFVYEQYF. DNA of the CDR3: TGTGCCAGCATGGAGACAGGATTTGTCTACGAGCAGTACTTC.

The V gene is TRBV6-5, the J gene TRBJ2-7, with unresolved D. V was pared by 6 bases and J by 7 bases, with 16 bases between. There are 13 residues in the CDR3. CDR1 is MNHEY, CDR2 SVGAGI, per germline. DNA of the CDR3: TGTGCCAGCAGGGGTGAGTGGCGGCAAGAGCAGTACTTC. Its protein product is CASRGEWRQEQYF.

The chain uses TRBV5-1 and TRBJ1-1; D is unclear. Trimming removed 5 bases at V and 3 bases at J, with 11 bases between. Per germline, CDR1 SGHRS and CDR2 YFSETQ. The CDR3 covers 13 residues. CDR3 DNA sequence: TGCGCCAGCAGAGACGTGGGTGACACTGAAGCTTTCTTT. It yields the protein CASRDVGDTEAFF.

J is TRBJ2-3 and V is TRBV7-3; a possible D gene is TRBD2 (5 bases). CDR3 length: 14 amino acids. The V end lost 4 bases, the J end lost 4 bases, and 12 bases lay between the germline ends. Germline V CDR1 and CDR2: SGHTA, FQGTGA. CDR3 sequence reads: CASSSRGSPDTQYF. The CDR3 DNA reads as TGTGCCAGCAGCTCACGCGGGTCTCCAGATACGCAGTATTTT.

J is TRBJ1-1 and V is TRBV6-2 or TRBV6-3, with D possibly TRBD1 on 5 matching bases. The CDR3 loop spans 12 amino acids. V lost 5 bases, J lost 7 bases, and 11 bases lay in between. From germline, CDR1 is MNHEY and CDR2 SVGEGT. The chain's CDR3 is CASSGAALEAFF. The CDR3 DNA follows: TGTGCCAGCAGTGGGGCAGCCCTTGAAGCTTTCTTT.

Here the CDR3 DNA reads TGTGCCAGCAGTCCCCTGCGGGGGAGGATCTATGGCTACACCTTC. Protein sequence: CASSPLRGRIYGYTF. This chain uses TRBV27 with TRBJ1-2; tentatively, D is TRBD1 (5 bases). V was cut by 5 bases and J by 4 bases, with 17 bases left in between. CDR1 MNHEY and CDR2 SMNVEV come from the germline V gene (reference sequence). The CDR3 length is 15 residues.

A note on this clone: This CDR3 is also generated by other DNA sequences in the sample. The J gene is TRBJ2-1, the V gene TRBV18, with D possibly being TRBD1 (5 bases). Germline V gives CDR1 KGHSH, CDR2 LQKENI. The V and J ends lost 2 bases and 4 bases respectively, with 9 bases between them. The CDR3 loop spans 14 amino acids. The CDR3 loop reads CASSPGQGYNEQFF. CDR3 sequence (DNA): TGTGCCAGCTCACCAGGGCAGGGATACAATGAGCAGTTCTTC. Together with reference TRBV18 and TRBJ2-1, the CDR3 gives the full variable domain: NAGVMQNPRHLVRRRGQEARLRCSPMKGHSHVYWYRQLPEEGLKFMVYLQKENIIDESGMPKERFSAEFPKEGPSILRIQQVVRGDSAAYFCASSPGQGYNEQFFGPGTRLTVL.

The chain carries TRBV7-9 and TRBJ2-1; 13 bases fit TRBD2. This CDR3 comprises 17 residues. J gave up 9 bases and V 4 bases, and 12 bases lay outside the gene matches. Germline V gene sequence: CDR1 SEHNR, CDR2 FQNEAQ (reference sequence). The CDR3 DNA sequence: TGTGCCAGCAGCTCCTCTTCACTAGCGGGAGGGACCGGTGAGCAGTTCTTC. Translating gives CASSSSSLAGGTGEQFF.

The genes are TRBV7-3 and TRBJ2-3, with TRBD2 as a possible D gene (7 bases). The CDR3 contains 17 residues. The V end lost 3 bases, the J end lost 2 bases, and 18 bases lay between the germline ends. Germline CDR1 is SGHTA and CDR2 is FQGTGA. The CDR3 DNA reads as TGTGCCAGCAGCTTCTTTCGGGGGGCCCGAGACACAGATACGCAGTATTTT. Its translation is CASSFFRGARDTDTQYF.

The chain has TRBV7-8 and TRBJ1-3, with D unclear. The CDR3 has 16 residues. Germline assignment: CDR1 SGHVS and CDR2 FQNEAQ. Trimming removed 2 bases at V and 0 bases at J, with 11 bases between. The CDR3 DNA reads as TGTGCCAGCAGCTTAATGGAGGTCAGCTCTGGAAACACCATATATTTT. Amino acids: CASSLMEVSSGNTIYF.

This clone came up a few times. The V call is TRBV28, the J call TRBJ2-7; no firm D call. Germline V gene data show CDR1 as MDHEN and CDR2 as SYDVKM. This CDR3 comprises 13 residues. The V end lost 3 bases, the J end lost 2 bases, and 8 bases lay between the germline ends. CDR3 protein: CASSLGSPYEQYF. The CDR3 DNA is TGTGCCAGCAGTTTGGGCAGTCCCTACGAGCAGTACTTC.

The rearrangement links TRBV27 to TRBJ1-1; D remains unclear. V gave up 6 bases and J gave up 1 base, with 3 bases separating them. The CDR3 has 11 residues. CDR1 and CDR2 from the germline V gene are MNHEY and SMNVEV (reference sequence). The CDR3 DNA reads as TGTGCCAGCAGGGCGAACACTGAAGCTTTCTTT. Translating it yields CASRANTEAFF.